Shown below are 26 T cell receptor beta chains from a single sample sequenced in a study of blood T cell repertoires in COVID-19. Only in-frame clones appear in the TCRdb table, and some are missing; sequencing was by immunoSEQ multiplex PCR. The table includes some 220,000 clones, 88% detected once. The sample comprised PBMCs or T cells enriched from blood (not recorded which). These receptors were taken from a woman aged 25 to 39 who had recovered from COVID-19.

V gene TRBV7-9 combines with J gene TRBJ2-2, with TRBD1 as a possible D gene (6 bases). This CDR3 comprises 16 residues. Per the germline V gene, CDR1 is SEHNR and CDR2 is FQNEAQ (reference sequence). V was shortened by 5 bases and J by 0 bases, with 13 bases between the two germline ends. The DNA for the CDR3 is TGTGCCAGCAGCCAGGCCGGGACACCGAACACCGGGGAGCTGTTTTTT. Translating it yields CASSQAGTPNTGELFF.

The rearrangement uses TRBV7-9 and TRBJ1-2; TRBD1 matches at 7 bases. The CDR3 covers 12 residues. V shed 5 bases and J 8 bases; nucleotides not matched to a gene: 5. Germline CDR1 is SEHNR and CDR2 is FQNEAQ (reference sequence). CDR3 sequence reads: CASSRQGMGYTF. CDR3 bases: TGTGCCAGCAGCCGACAGGGTATGGGCTACACCTTC.

The chain uses TRBV5-1 and TRBJ1-2; 9 bases map to TRBD1. With V trimmed by 0 bases and J by 4 bases, 4 bases remained unmatched. In germline, CDR1 is SGHRS, CDR2 YFSETQ. The CDR3 contains 15 residues. The DNA for the CDR3 is TGCGCCAGCAGCTTGGGGACAGGGGAAGCCTATGGCTACACCTTC. Protein sequence: CASSLGTGEAYGYTF.

The rearrangement links TRBV2 to TRBJ1-5; a possible D gene is TRBD1 (6 bases). The CDR3 runs 16 residues. V was clipped by 7 bases and J by 0 bases, with 16 bases between them. Germline CDR1 reads SNHLY; CDR2 reads FYNNEI. In nucleotides, the CDR3 is TGTGCCAGCAAGGAAGGGGGGGCATATAGCAATCAGCCCCAGCATTTT. It translates to CASKEGGAYSNQPQHF.

In nucleotides, the CDR3 is TGTGCCAGCTCACCACTCGCCGAGGGTGGAAACACCATATATTTT. Protein product: CASSPLAEGGNTIYF. The V call is TRBV18, the J call TRBJ1-3, with no clear D. V dropped 1 base and J dropped 3 bases, with 10 bases sitting between them. The CDR3 has 15 amino acids. Germline V gene data show CDR1 as KGHSH and CDR2 as LQKENI.

The rearrangement uses TRBV7-5 and TRBJ2-6; the tabulated D call, TRBD1, remains unverified against the DNA. TRBV7-5 is an annotated pseudogene. The CDR3 totals 14 residues. DNA of the CDR3: TGTGTCAATACAGGGTTTACTGGGGCCAACGTCCTGACTTTC. It specifies CVNTGFTGANVLTF.

This clone was picked up one time. V is TRBV5-6 and J is TRBJ2-3; TRBD1 aligns across 9 bases. The trim removed 4 bases at V and 1 base at J, leaving 7 bases unmatched. The CDR3 loop spans 16 amino acids. The germline CDR1 and CDR2 sequences are SGHDT and YYEEEE. DNA of the CDR3: TGTGCCAGCAGCCAATACAGGGGGCAAGGCACAGATACGCAGTATTTT. Translation gives CASSQYRGQGTDTQYF. The full variable domain, completed using reference TRBV5-6 and TRBJ2-3, is DAGVTQSPTHLIKTRGQQVTLRCSPKSGHDTVSWYQQALGQGPQFIFQYYEEEERQRGNFPDRFSGHQFPNYSSELNVNALLLGDSALYLCASSQYRGQGTDTQYFGPGTRLTVL.

J is TRBJ1-1 and V is TRBV2, with 10 bases lining up with TRBD1. The CDR3 is 13 residues long. J was trimmed by 10 bases and V by 7 bases; bases with no gene match: 9. Germline CDR1 SNHLY, CDR2 FYNNEI. DNA of the CDR3: TGTGCCAGCACCAGACAGGGGGCTTTGGTAGCTTTCTTT. As protein: CASTRQGALVAFF.

This clone has only one observation. This rearrangement joins TRBV10-3 to TRBJ1-1; 7 bases map to TRBD1. CDR1 ENHRY and CDR2 SYGVKD come from the germline V gene. V trimming: 3 bases; J trimming: 0 bases; junction bases outside the gene matches: 7. CDR3 length: 16 residues. CDR3 DNA sequence: TGTGCCATCAGTGAAGGACAGGTGCTCATGAACACTGAAGCTTTCTTT. Protein: CAISEGQVLMNTEAFF.

The genes are TRBV5-6 and TRBJ1-4, with 7 bases identical to TRBD1. The germline V gene encodes CDR1 SGHDT and CDR2 YYEEEE. The CDR3 extends over 12 amino acids. V lost 5 bases and J lost 7; bases outside the gene matches: 2. The CDR3 sequence is CASRQGIEKLFF. DNA of the CDR3: TGTGCCAGCAGACAGGGGATTGAAAAACTGTTTTTT.

This rearrangement joins TRBV7-9 to TRBJ1-2; TRBD1 aligns across 9 bases. The CDR3 consists of 15 residues. V was pared by 1 base and J by 2 bases, with 2 bases of the junction left unmatched. Per the germline V gene, CDR1 is SEHNR and CDR2 is FQNEAQ (reference sequence). CDR3 region: CASSLGGQGNYGYTF. The CDR3 DNA reads as TGTGCCAGCAGCTTAGGAGGACAGGGGAACTATGGCTACACCTTC. Using reference TRBV7-9 and TRBJ1-2 for the parts outside the CDR3, the full variable domain is DTGVSQNPRHKITKRGQNVTFRCDPISEHNRLYWYRQTLGQGPEFLTYFQNEAQLEKSRLLSDRFSAERPKGSFSTLEIQRTEQGDSAMYLCASSLGGQGNYGYTFGSGTRLTVV.

The J gene is TRBJ2-1, the V gene TRBV9; a weak D match, TRBD1 (5 bases). V lost 2 bases, J lost 4 bases, and 13 bases lay in between. The CDR3 sequence is 15 residues long. The germline V gene encodes CDR1 SGDLS and CDR2 YYNGEE. The CDR3 sequence is CASSVEGAMYNEQFF. The CDR3 bases are TGTGCCAGCAGCGTCGAAGGGGCCATGTACAATGAGCAGTTCTTC. Full variable domain (remainder filled in from reference TRBV9 and TRBJ2-1): DSGVTQTPKHLITATGQRVTLRCSPRSGDLSVYWYQQSLDQGLQFLIQYYNGEERAKGNILERFSAQQFPDLHSELNLSSLELGDSALYFCASSVEGAMYNEQFFGPGTRLTVL.

The V and J genes are TRBV9 and TRBJ1-1; 7 bases fit TRBD1. CDR1 and CDR2 from the germline V gene are SGDLS and YYNGEE. The CDR3 totals 15 residues. J gave up 5 bases and V 3 bases, and 10 bases lay outside the gene matches. CDR3 in DNA: TGTGCCAGCAGCGCACGTGATCAGGGGGTAACTGAAGCTTTCTTT. Its translation is CASSARDQGVTEAFF.

The chain recombines TRBV5-4 with TRBJ2-5; TRBD2 matches at 7 bases. The trim removed 0 bases at V and 4 bases at J, leaving 6 bases unmatched. There are 15 residues in the CDR3. The V gene's germline CDR1 is SGHNT and CDR2 YYREEE (reference sequence). CDR3: CASSLGGSGGETQYF. CDR3 nucleotides: TGTGCCAGCAGCTTGGGGGGGTCGGGAGGAGAGACCCAGTACTTC. Full variable domain (rest looked up from reference TRBV5-4 and TRBJ2-5): ETGVTQSPTHLIKTRGQQVTLRCSSQSGHNTVSWYQQALGQGPQFIFQYYREEENGRGNFPPRFSGLQFPNYSSELNVNALELDDSALYLCASSLGGSGGETQYFGPGTRLLVL.

In this sample, this clone turned up once. The CDR3 DNA reads TGCAGCGGTGGGACAGGGACTGGTGAGACCCAGTACTTC. Protein sequence: CSGGTGTGETQYF. The gene calls are TRBV29-1 and TRBJ2-5; 9 bases align to TRBD1. The CDR3 consists of 13 residues. Germline V gene sequence: CDR1 SQVTM, CDR2 ANQGSEA. The V gene end was trimmed by 7 bases and the J gene end by 5 bases; junction bases not matched to a gene: 8.

This clone was seen a single time. V usage is TRBV11-2 and J usage is TRBJ2-7; possibly TRBD2 for D (6 bases). The germline CDR1 and CDR2 sequences are SGHAT and FQNNGV. The CDR3 spans 14 residues. Trimming took 5 bases from V and 0 from J, leaving 11 bases between them. The CDR3 sequence is CASSPRESSYEQYF. DNA of the CDR3: TGTGCCAGCAGCCCCCGGGAGAGCTCCTACGAGCAGTACTTC.

DNA of the CDR3: TGTGCCAGCAGCCCCAACAGGCTACAAGAGACCCAGTACTTC. Protein product: CASSPNRLQETQYF. This chain connects TRBV6-5 to TRBJ2-5; tentatively, D is TRBD1 (5 bases). The CDR3 covers 14 residues. The ends were cut back, 6 bases at V and 2 bases at J, with 13 bases in the middle. The germline V gene has CDR1 MNHEY and CDR2 SVGAGI.

The chain is built from TRBV5-8 and TRBJ2-7; 7 positions match TRBD1. The CDR3 is 15 residues long. V shed 2 bases and J 4 bases; nucleotides not matched to a gene: 9. The germline gives CDR1 SGHTS, CDR2 YDEGEE. CDR3 sequence (DNA): TGTGCCAGCAGCTTACGAGGGACAGAAGTTTACGAGCAGTACTTC. It translates to CASSLRGTEVYEQYF.

The chain uses TRBV24-1 and TRBJ2-5; weak D call: TRBD2 (7 bases). Trimming shortened V by 2 bases and J by 4 bases, and 16 bases separated the two germline ends. The CDR3 is 16 amino acids. CDR1 and CDR2 from the germline V gene are KGHDR and SFDVKD. The chain's CDR3 is CATSDSGGGGRETQYF. Written as DNA, the CDR3 is TGTGCCACCAGTGATTCTGGAGGGGGAGGGCGAGAGACCCAGTACTTC.

V usage is TRBV6-2 or TRBV6-3 and J usage is TRBJ2-2, with 9 bases that match TRBD2. CDR1 is MNHEY and CDR2 is SVGEGT in the germline V gene. The CDR3 spans 18 residues. Trimming at V came to 0 bases and at J to 3 bases, leaving 8 bases not matched to a gene. The CDR3 region has the DNA TGTGCCAGCAGTTACTCGCTAGCGGGGACCCGGGACACCGGGGAGCTGTTTTTT. Translated: CASSYSLAGTRDTGELFF.

This chain links TRBV21-1 with TRBJ2-1; the table's D call, TRBD1, was not checked against the DNA. TRBV21-1 is annotated as a pseudogene. The CDR3 has 15 amino acids. The CDR3 region is CASSISGTVYNEQFF. For the CDR3, the DNA is TGTGCCAGCAGCATATCTGGGACAGTTTACAATGAGCAGTTCTTC.

This clone was counted a single time. V gene TRBV12-3 or TRBV12-4 combines with J gene TRBJ1-1; maybe TRBD1 (5 bases). Trimming took 9 bases from V and 1 from J, leaving 12 bases between them. The CDR3 sequence is 13 residues long. The CDR3 DNA reads as TGTGCCAGTTCGGGGGGGAGGAACACTGAAGCTTTCTTT. It encodes CASSGGRNTEAFF.

The V gene is TRBV9, the J gene TRBJ2-1; 10 nucleotides match TRBD2. With 0 bases clipped from V and 7 bases from J, the junction kept 7 bases outside the gene matches. The CDR3 consists of 16 residues. CDR1 SGDLS and CDR2 YYNGEE come from the germline V gene. In DNA form, the CDR3 reads TGTGCCAGCAGCGTAGTGAGCGGGGGGGGTACAAATGAGCAGTTCTTC. Translating gives CASSVVSGGGTNEQFF.

The rearrangement uses TRBV11-2 and TRBJ1-2; 7 positions match TRBD1. The CDR3 runs 16 residues. V trimming: 3 bases; J trimming: 4 bases; junction bases outside the gene matches: 11. Germline V gene lookup returns CDR1 SGHAT and CDR2 FQNNGV. The DNA for the CDR3 is TGTGCCAGCAGCTTTGACAGGGTCCAACAGATCTATGGCTACACCTTC. Translating gives CASSFDRVQQIYGYTF.

In this sample, this clone turned up once. This rearrangement joins TRBV4-1 to TRBJ1-1, with D unresolved. The germline V and J ends were trimmed by 1 base and 1 base, with 13 bases remaining between them. This CDR3 spans 16 amino acids. Germline V gene data show CDR1 as MGHRA and CDR2 as YSYEKL. The CDR3 region has the DNA TGCGCCAGCAGCCAAGGGAGGCGGGATGCGAACACTGAAGCTTTCTTT. Protein product: CASSQGRRDANTEAFF.

This chain connects TRBV29-1 to TRBJ1-3; D possibly corresponds to TRBD1 (5 bases). The CDR3 extends over 14 amino acids. CDR1 SQVTM and CDR2 ANQGSEA come from the germline V gene. V was trimmed by 7 bases and J by 0 bases, leaving 13 bases between them. This CDR3 is CSAYLGDSGNTIYF. CDR3 nucleotide sequence: TGCAGCGCCTACTTAGGGGACTCTGGAAACACCATATATTTT.